One sample yielded the 24 T cell receptor beta chains listed below, sequenced in a study of blood T cell repertoires in COVID-19 (dated by TCRdb to about 2020). The library was generated by the immunoSEQ multiplex PCR assay. TCRdb obtained this table from immuneACCESS and retained in-frame rearrangements with V and J assigned. These tables miss some clones; where compared with another copy, unresolved V genes account for less than half of the shortfall, and the remainder is unexplained. This sample is represented by about 200,000 clones; approximately 81% of them were singletons. The top ten clonotypes cover almost 5% of the sample. Source material: peripheral blood. All receptors come from an elderly woman with acute or convalescent COVID-19.

The gene calls are TRBV5-1 and TRBJ1-3; TRBD1 matches at 7 bases. Trimming cost V 0 bases and J 4 bases; bases outside gene matches: 4. CDR1 is SGHRS, CDR2 YFSETQ, per germline. CDR3 length: 15 amino acids. The CDR3 sequence is CASSLGGQAGNTIYF. The CDR3 coding sequence is TGCGCCAGCAGCTTGGGTGGACAGGCCGGAAACACCATATATTTT.

V and J are TRBV18 and TRBJ2-2; D not certain. In germline, CDR1 is KGHSH, CDR2 LQKENI. The length of the CDR3 is 13 residues. The germline V and J ends were trimmed by 4 bases and 8 bases, with 11 bases remaining between them. The CDR3 nucleotides are TGTGCCAGCTCACGACTGCTCACGGGGGAGCTGTTTTTT. It yields the protein CASSRLLTGELFF. Full variable domain (rest looked up from reference TRBV18 and TRBJ2-2): NAGVMQNPRHLVRRRGQEARLRCSPMKGHSHVYWYRQLPEEGLKFMVYLQKENIIDESGMPKERFSAEFPKEGPSILRIQQVVRGDSAAYFCASSRLLTGELFFGEGSRLTVL.

The V call is TRBV5-6, the J call TRBJ2-3; D is undetermined. Per the germline V gene, CDR1 is SGHDT and CDR2 is YYEEEE. The CDR3 is 13 residues long. The germline V and J ends were trimmed by 0 bases and 6 bases, with 8 bases remaining between them. CDR3 coding DNA: TGTGCCAGCAGCTTGGTCCGGTTGGATACGCAGTATTTT. It is translated as CASSLVRLDTQYF.

This chain uses TRBV2 with TRBJ2-7, with TRBD1 matching 11 bases. The CDR3 is 14 residues long. Germline CDR1 and CDR2: SNHLY and FYNNEI. Unmatched junction bases numbered 4, after V lost 8 bases and J lost 1 base. The CDR3 DNA reads TGTGCCAGCCCCAGGGACAGGGGGTCCTACGAGCAGTACTTC. Amino acids: CASPRDRGSYEQYF.

This clone has a handful of counts. V and J are TRBV7-3 and TRBJ1-1; D not certain. CDR1 and CDR2 from the germline V gene are SGHTA and FQGTGA. Deletions cut 2 bases from V and 4 bases from J, with 14 bases between. The length of the CDR3 is 15 residues. CDR3 residues: CASSLSFSGITEAFF. The CDR3 DNA sequence: TGTGCCAGCAGCTTATCATTTTCGGGGATCACTGAAGCTTTCTTT.

As for this clone: Sequence at one end of the junction differs from germline and may be a read error. The chain is built from TRBV7-7 and TRBJ2-1; possible D gene TRBD2, 6 bases. The germline gives CDR1 SSHAT, CDR2 FNYEAQ (reference sequence). The CDR3 is 13 amino acids. The CDR3 DNA is TGTGCTAGCAGCTTTCAGGAGGGCGGTGAGCAGTTCTTC. This gives the protein CASSFQEGGEQFF.

This clone was detected only once. The V gene is TRBV29-1, the J gene TRBJ1-5, with TRBD1 matching 8 bases. This CDR3 is 14 amino acids long. The germline V gene encodes CDR1 SQVTM and CDR2 ANQGSEA. With V trimmed by 7 bases and J by 3 bases, 8 bases remained unmatched. This CDR3 reads CSATGQGTNQPQHF. The CDR3, as DNA: TGCAGCGCAACCGGACAGGGCACCAATCAGCCCCAGCATTTT.

The chain links TRBV18 to TRBJ2-1, with 11 bases fitting TRBD1. Germline V gives CDR1 KGHSH, CDR2 LQKENI. J lost 7 bases, V lost 5 bases, and 4 bases had no gene match. This CDR3 is built from 14 residues. This CDR3 reads CASSGQGAKNEQFF. As DNA, the CDR3 is TGTGCCAGCTCAGGACAGGGGGCCAAGAATGAGCAGTTCTTC. The entire variable domain, with the rest obtained from reference TRBV18 and TRBJ2-1, is as follows: NAGVMQNPRHLVRRRGQEARLRCSPMKGHSHVYWYRQLPEEGLKFMVYLQKENIIDESGMPKERFSAEFPKEGPSILRIQQVVRGDSAAYFCASSGQGAKNEQFFGPGTRLTVL.

This chain links TRBV7-2 with TRBJ2-1, with 12 bases aligning to TRBD2. The CDR3 extends over 15 amino acids. V lost 4 bases and J lost 9; bases outside the gene matches: 7. The germline V gene encodes CDR1 SGHTA and CDR2 FQGNSA. The CDR3 DNA reads TGTGCCAGCAGCTATACTAGCGGGAGGAACCGTGAGCAGTTCTTC. This gives the protein CASSYTSGRNREQFF.

V is TRBV7-9 and J is TRBJ1-1, with no clear D. Trimming removed 2 bases at V and 10 bases at J, with 5 bases between. The CDR3 covers 10 residues. In germline, CDR1 is SEHNR, CDR2 FQNEAQ (reference sequence). The CDR3: CASSLSVAFF. In DNA, the CDR3 is TGTGCCAGCAGCTTATCGGTAGCTTTCTTT.

The rearrangement uses TRBV6-2 or TRBV6-3 and TRBJ2-7; D not certain. V dropped 4 bases and J dropped 4 bases, with 8 bases sitting between them. The CDR3 totals 12 residues. Looked up from germline, CDR1 is MNHEY and CDR2 is SVGEGT. CDR3 region: CASSLLEYEQYF. CDR3 in DNA: TGTGCCAGCAGTTTGCTAGAATACGAGCAGTACTTC.

The chain uses TRBV6-2 or TRBV6-3 and TRBJ2-7; D ambiguous. CDR1 is MNHEY and CDR2 is SVGEGT in the germline V gene. V shed 6 bases and J shed 2 bases, with 11 bases lying between them. This CDR3 region has 13 residues. CDR3 in amino acids: CASSLQKTYEQYF. The DNA for the CDR3 is TGTGCCAGCAGCCTACAGAAGACCTACGAGCAGTACTTC.

In this sample, this clone turned up a few times. The V and J genes are TRBV12-2 and TRBJ2-1; the listed D gene, TRBD2, was not tested against the DNA. TRBV12-2 is annotated as a pseudogene. The CDR3 runs 19 residues. DNA for the CDR3: TGTGCAAGTCGCTTCTACATGGAGCGGGGCCGAAGCTCCTACAATGAGCAGTTCTTC. It translates to CASRFYMERGRSSYNEQFF.

This chain uses TRBV7-9 with TRBJ1-3; D uncertain. Trimming cost V 8 bases and J 0 bases, with 14 bases left between them. CDR3 size: 15 residues. Germline values: CDR1 SEHNR, CDR2 FQNEAQ (reference sequence). The CDR3 spells CASHGGGYSGNTIYF. The CDR3 coding sequence is TGTGCCAGCCATGGCGGAGGTTACTCTGGAAACACCATATATTTT.

V and J are TRBV6-2 or TRBV6-3 and TRBJ1-3; no clear D. CDR3 length equals 13 residues. V lost 6 bases, J lost 0 bases, and 6 bases lay in between. CDR1 is MNHEY, CDR2 SVGEGT, per germline. DNA for the CDR3: TGTGCCAGCAGCTGGAGCTCTGGAAACACCATATATTTT. It specifies CASSWSSGNTIYF.

This chain links TRBV28 with TRBJ1-3; 7 bases align to TRBD1. Germline values: CDR1 MDHEN, CDR2 SYDVKM. The junction had 15 bases not matched to a gene; V was cut back by 7 bases and J by 0 bases. CDR3 length: 18 residues. The CDR3 DNA is TGTGCCAGCACCTCCCCCAGCCCTGGGACAGACTCTGGAAACACCATATATTTT. Translated, it gives CASTSPSPGTDSGNTIYF.

The chain is built from TRBV19 and TRBJ1-2; a possible D gene is TRBD1 (6 bases). V was cut by 9 bases and J by 8 bases, with 28 bases left in between. CDR1 and CDR2 from the germline V gene are LNHDA and SQIVND (reference sequence). This CDR3 has 16 residues. CDR3 protein: CASLPQGGDYWRGYTF. The CDR3, as DNA: TGTGCCAGCCTCCCTCAAGGGGGGGACTACTGGAGGGGCTACACCTTC.

The chain recombines TRBV4-2 with TRBJ2-1; no reliable D call. Germline V gene lookup returns CDR1 LGHNA and CDR2 YNFKEQ. There are 15 residues in the CDR3. V was pared by 0 bases and J by 1 base, with 7 bases between. The CDR3 loop is CASSQDLGSYNEQFF. As DNA, the CDR3 is TGTGCCAGCAGCCAAGATCTAGGTTCCTACAATGAGCAGTTCTTC.

V gene TRBV29-1 combines with J gene TRBJ1-6; 7 nucleotides line up with TRBD1. From germline, CDR1 is SQVTM and CDR2 ANQGSEA. The V and J ends lost 4 bases and 6 bases, in that order; junction bases with no gene match: 6. This CDR3 has 14 amino acids. The CDR3 DNA reads TGCAGCGTTGGAATGACAGGGCCTAATTCACCCCTCCACTTT. Its translation is CSVGMTGPNSPLHF.

This clone came up a few times. The V call is TRBV7-9, the J call TRBJ1-4; D is perhaps TRBD1 (6 bases). Trimming stripped 5 bases from V and 6 bases from J, with 19 bases between. Germline lookup yields CDR1 SEHNR and CDR2 FQNEAQ (reference sequence). The CDR3 sequence is 16 residues long. CDR3 DNA: TGTGCCAGCAGCGCCCCCGACAGGAGAAGCGATGAAAAACTGTTTTTT. This translates into CASSAPDRRSDEKLFF.

The rearrangement joins TRBV5-1 to TRBJ2-3; D is unclear. The CDR3 has 14 residues. V lost 2 bases to trimming and J lost 4 bases, with 11 bases between them. Germline values: CDR1 SGHRS, CDR2 YFSETQ. The CDR3 nucleotides read TGCGCCAGCAGCTTACAAAGTTCCGCAGATACGCAGTATTTT. This sequence encodes CASSLQSSADTQYF.

V gene TRBV7-6 combines with J gene TRBJ1-4, with 10 bases lining up with TRBD1. CDR1 SGHVS and CDR2 FNYEAQ come from the germline V gene. The CDR3 contains 15 residues. The V and J ends lost 5 bases and 6 bases, in that order; junction bases with no gene match: 6. The CDR3 sequence is CASSARQGADEKLFF. The CDR3 bases are TGTGCCAGCAGCGCACGACAGGGGGCGGATGAAAAACTGTTTTTT. The variable domain in full, completed from reference TRBV7-6 and TRBJ1-4, reads GAGVSQSPRYKVTKRGQDVALRCDPISGHVSLYWYRQALGQGPEFLTYFNYEAQQDKSGLPNDRFSAERPEGSISTLTIQRTEQRDSAMYRCASSARQGADEKLFFGSGTQLSVL.

This clone was found once. The V call is TRBV5-1, the J call TRBJ2-5, with 10 bases matching TRBD1. After removal of 4 bases from V and 5 bases from J, the junction contained 8 bases not matched to a gene. The CDR3 is made up of 15 amino acids. From germline, CDR1 is SGHRS and CDR2 YFSETQ. For the CDR3, the DNA is TGCGCCAGCAGCGACGACAGGGGGCCCGCGGAGACCCAGTACTTC. Translation gives CASSDDRGPAETQYF.

The gene calls are TRBV9 and TRBJ1-6; D gene ambiguous. The germline V gene encodes CDR1 SGDLS and CDR2 YYNGEE. V lost 1 base and J 7 bases, leaving 6 bases between the germline ends. The CDR3 spans 13 residues. Written as DNA, the CDR3 is TGTGCCAGCAGCGTATTGAGGAATTCACCCCTCCACTTT. Its protein product is CASSVLRNSPLHF.